Sequencing of this TCR beta chain was carried out in a study of blood T cell repertoires in COVID-19. As for the study in general: COVID-19 samples, acute and convalescent, were from the United States, Italy and Spain. In each case, the material was cDNA or gDNA derived from T cells, B-cell-depleted T cells, or PBMCs.

V was pared by 1 base and J by 9 bases, with 7 bases between. Germline V CDR1 and CDR2: MNHEY, SVGEGT. The CDR3 length is 13 residues. In the original analysis: The assay estimated nucleated cells by amplifying reference gene primers. Sequencing used immunoSEQ multiplex PCR; TCRdb keeps in-frame clones, though not all of them. That table supplies the V and J calls and clone size; D and trimming were determined from the DNA. The sample has roughly 100,000 clones, 65% to 85% seen once; the top ten hold more than 20%. The chain joins TRBV6-2 or TRBV6-3 to TRBJ1-6; tentative D call: TRBD1 (6 bases). This receptor was taken from a man older than 75 with active or convalescent COVID-19. The sample taken for sequencing was peripheral blood. The CDR3 protein is CASSYLGGSPLHF. In DNA form, the CDR3 reads TGTGCCAGCAGTTACTTAGGGGGTTCACCCCTCCACTTT.